This T cell receptor (beta chain) stems from a study of blood T cells in healthy people across ages. Overall study findings and caveats: A greater number of naive CD4+ cells and higher diversity distinguished long-lived donors from aged donors. Naive and antigen-experienced cells were not separated, limiting conclusive comparison.

This CDR3 contains 15 residues. Looked up from germline, CDR1 is MNHEY and CDR2 is SVGAGI. The junction had 9 bases not matched to a gene; V was cut back by 3 bases and J by 5 bases. The authors ran a second PCR of 7 to 11 cycles using a sample-barcoded 5' primer and a J-beta primer mix. TCRdb ran MiXCR on the 5' RACE reads and lists one entry per CDR3 protein. The sample includes 650,000 to 1,000,000 distinct CDR3 sequences, 46% seen only once; the top ten take about a sixth. This clonotype was seen ten or more times. The antigen remains undetermined. The TCR originated in an elderly man in good health. The rearrangement joins TRBV6-5 to TRBJ2-5, with 7 bases lining up with TRBD2. Sequenced input: blood. CDR3 nucleotide sequence: TGTGCCAGCAGTTATCGGTGGGAGGGCCTTGAGACCCAGTACTTC. It is translated as CASSYRWEGLETQYF.